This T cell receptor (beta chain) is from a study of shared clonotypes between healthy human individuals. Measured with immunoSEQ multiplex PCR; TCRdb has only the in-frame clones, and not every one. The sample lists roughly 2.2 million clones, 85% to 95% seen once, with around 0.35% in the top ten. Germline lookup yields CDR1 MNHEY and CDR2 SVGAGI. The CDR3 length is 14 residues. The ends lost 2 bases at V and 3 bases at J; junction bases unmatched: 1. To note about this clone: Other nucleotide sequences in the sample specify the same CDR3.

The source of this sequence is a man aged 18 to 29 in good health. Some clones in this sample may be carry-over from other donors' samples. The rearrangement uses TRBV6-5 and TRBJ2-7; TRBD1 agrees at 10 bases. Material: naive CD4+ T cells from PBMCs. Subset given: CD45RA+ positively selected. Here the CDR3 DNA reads TGTGCCAGCAGTTACCGGGACAGGGGCTACGAGCAGTACTTC. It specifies CASSYRDRGYEQYF.